Below, 6 T cell receptor beta chains from the same sample are listed, as sequenced in a study of cytomegalovirus exposure and HLA in healthy donors (dated by TCRdb to the late 2010s). Library construction relied on the immunoSEQ multiplex PCR assay. For the multiplex PCR, a mixture combining 60 forward primers for TCR Vbeta segments and 13 reverse primers for TCR Jbeta segments was used. In TCRdb, the immuneACCESS table is reduced to in-frame sequences with V and J assigned. These tables do not hold every clone; where another copy was compared, an unresolved V gene accounts for under half, and the others remain unexplained. This sample is represented by some 130,000 clones; approximately 82% of them were singletons. The ten largest clones capture roughly 1.5% of the sample. The sample consisted of PBMCs. The receptors here all came from a female donor in good health and CMV-seronegative.

This clone was picked up a small number of times. The V gene is TRBV4-1, the J gene TRBJ2-7, with TRBD2 matching 7 bases. With 4 bases clipped from V and 3 bases from J, the junction kept 6 bases outside the gene matches. The CDR3 runs 14 residues. CDR1 MGHRA and CDR2 YSYEKL come from the germline V gene. The CDR3 DNA is TGCGCCAGCAGCCGGGACTATCGAAACTACGAGCAGTACTTC. It translates to CASSRDYRNYEQYF.

This clone was seen only a few times. The chain is built from TRBV2 and TRBJ2-3; a weak D match, TRBD2 (5 bases). Trimming took off 4 bases at V and 6 bases at J, with 11 bases between the two ends. The CDR3 has 13 residues. Germline V gene lookup returns CDR1 SNHLY and CDR2 FYNNEI. CDR3 bases: TGTGCCAGCAGTGGGGCTAGCAGGGATACGCAGTATTTT. Translating it yields CASSGASRDTQYF.

The table lists this clone with a count of one. J is TRBJ1-4 and V is TRBV4-2, with D unclear. Germline V gene sequence: CDR1 LGHNA, CDR2 YNFKEQ. The CDR3 has 16 amino acids. V was clipped by 1 base and J by 0 bases, with 9 bases between them. The CDR3 DNA reads as TGTGCCAGCAGCCAAGGCCTAAAAGCAACTAATGAAAAACTGTTTTTT. Translated: CASSQGLKATNEKLFF.

This clone showed up just once. The genes are TRBV28 and TRBJ2-5; a possible D gene is TRBD2 (6 bases). In germline, CDR1 is MDHEN, CDR2 SYDVKM. The CDR3 is 15 residues long. With 7 bases removed from V and 4 bases from J, the gap between germline ends came to 19 bases. The CDR3 nucleotides are TGTGCCAGCACATCCTTGGTGGGAGGCGGAGAGACCCAGTACTTC. As protein: CASTSLVGGGETQYF.

The genes are TRBV5-4 and TRBJ1-1, with a weak D call TRBD1 (5 bases). The germline V gene encodes CDR1 SGHNT and CDR2 YYREEE (reference sequence). The CDR3 sequence is 14 residues long. The V and J ends lost 4 bases and 2 bases respectively, with 12 bases between them. DNA for the CDR3: TGTGCCAGCAGCACGGGGCGGGAAAACACTGAAGCTTTCTTT. Protein product: CASSTGRENTEAFF.

A few counts support this clone. This sequence joins TRBV9 and TRBJ2-6; 7 nucleotides align to TRBD2. From germline, CDR1 is SGDLS and CDR2 YYNGEE. The CDR3 loop spans 16 amino acids. V gave up 0 bases and J gave up 4 bases; unmatched junction bases: 4. CDR3 bases: TGTGCCAGCAGCGTAGTGGGGGGGAGGGGGGCCAACGTCCTGACTTTC. Translating gives CASSVVGGRGANVLTF.